This T cell receptor (beta chain) was observed in a study of regulatory T cells in long-lasting Graves disease. The study, taken as a whole, reports: Persistent Graves' patients showed a TCR diversity that was lower than that of newly diagnosed ones. Accuracy was perhaps lowered by the small sample size.

The table lists this clonotype with many counts. Its antigen is undetermined. The CDR3 runs to 14 residues. V lost 4 bases and J lost 4, with 13 bases in between. CDR1 and CDR2 (germline): SNHLY, FYNNEI. To make TCR beta libraries, researchers used iRepertoire HTBI primers and Arm-PCR of CDR3 regions. As processed by the authors: Detected in the samples were 55 to 65 TRBV and over twelve TRBJ segments. TCRdb used MiXCR to reprocess the multiplex PCR reads, holding one entry per CDR3 protein. The authors' filters were not applied to this entry. The sample holds under 450,000 distinct CDR3 sequences, 23% seen once. The time point is: persistent/refractory GD, antithyroid drugs over 5 years with positive TRAb. PBMCs were the source of the RNA used for TCR sequencing. It was an endocrinology department in Xi'an, China, that provided the patients.

The chain links TRBV2 to TRBJ1-1; no reliable D call. The TCR comes from a female donor with Graves disease. Sequenced material: peripheral blood mononuclear cells (PBMCs), taken when the disease was refractory, from a patient treated with antithyroid drugs. The CDR3 region is CASSVYGGTTEAFF. For the CDR3, the DNA is TGTGCCAGCAGTGTTTACGGAGGAACCACTGAAGCTTTCTTT.